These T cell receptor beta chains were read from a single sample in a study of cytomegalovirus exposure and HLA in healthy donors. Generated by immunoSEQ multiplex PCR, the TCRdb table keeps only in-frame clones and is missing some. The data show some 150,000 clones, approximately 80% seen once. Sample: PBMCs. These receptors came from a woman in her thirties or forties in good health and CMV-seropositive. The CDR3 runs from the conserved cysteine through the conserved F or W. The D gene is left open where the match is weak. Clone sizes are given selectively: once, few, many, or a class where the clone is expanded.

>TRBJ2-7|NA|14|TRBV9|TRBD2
CASSVGAGGGEQYF
TGTGCCAGCAGCGTAGGAGCGGGAGGAGGGGAGCAGTACTTC
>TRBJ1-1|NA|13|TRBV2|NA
CASSEASSTRAFF
TGTGCCAGCAGTGAAGCTTCGAGTACTCGAGCTTTCTTT
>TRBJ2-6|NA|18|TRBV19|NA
CASSIDLSGLVGANVLTF
TGTGCCAGTAGTATAGATCTGTCCGGTCTGGTTGGGGCCAACGTCCTGACTTTC
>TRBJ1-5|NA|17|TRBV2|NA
CASRTKRGRGSNQPQHF
TGTGCCAGCAGAACTAAGCGGGGGCGCGGGTCAAATCAGCCCCAGCATTTT
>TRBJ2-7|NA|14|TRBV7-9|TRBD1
CASSSDRYSYEQYF
TGTGCCAGCAGCTCGGACAGGTACTCCTACGAGCAGTACTTC
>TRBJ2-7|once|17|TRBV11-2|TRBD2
CASSLDPGLAGRGEQYF
TGTGCCAGCAGCTTAGATCCGGGACTAGCGGGAAGGGGCGAGCAGTACTTC
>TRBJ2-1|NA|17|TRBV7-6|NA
CASSSLGASSGGHEQFF
TGTGCCAGCAGCTCCCTGGGCGCTAGCTCGGGCGGCCATGAGCAGTTCTTC
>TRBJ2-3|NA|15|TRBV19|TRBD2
CASSTSGLATDTQYF
TGTGCCAGTAGTACATCGGGACTAGCGACAGATACGCAGTATTTT
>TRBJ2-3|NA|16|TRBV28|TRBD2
CASRRASGRRTDTQYF
TGTGCCAGCAGGCGAGCTAGCGGGAGAAGGACAGATACGCAGTATTTT
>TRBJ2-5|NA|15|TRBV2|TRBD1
CASSARQGWSETQYF
TGTGCCAGCAGCGCAAGACAGGGTTGGTCTGAGACCCAGTACTTC
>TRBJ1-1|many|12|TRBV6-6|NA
CASSYPNAEAFF
TGTGCCAGCAGTTACCCCAATGCTGAAGCTTTCTTT
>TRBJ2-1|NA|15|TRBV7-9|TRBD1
CASSLRAGGKDEQFF
TGTGCCAGCAGCTTACGGGCAGGGGGCAAGGATGAGCAGTTCTTC
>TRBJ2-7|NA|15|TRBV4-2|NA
CASSQEWQGLNEQYF
TGTGCCAGCAGCCAAGAATGGCAGGGGTTAAACGAGCAGTACTTC
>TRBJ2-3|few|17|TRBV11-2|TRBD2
CASSFSGLAGGTDTQYF
TGTGCCAGCAGCTTTTCCGGACTAGCGGGGGGCACAGATACGCAGTATTTT
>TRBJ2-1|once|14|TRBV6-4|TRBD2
CASRKGAGGGEQFF
TGTGCCAGCAGGAAGGGGGCGGGAGGGGGTGAGCAGTTCTTC
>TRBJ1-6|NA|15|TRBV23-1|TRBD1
CASSHPGQGGSPLHF
TGCGCCAGCAGTCACCCGGGACAGGGCGGATCACCCCTCCACTTT
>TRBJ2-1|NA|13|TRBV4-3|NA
CASSQERGNEQFF
TGCGCCAGCAGCCAAGAACGGGGCAATGAGCAGTTCTTC
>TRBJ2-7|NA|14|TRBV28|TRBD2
CASRMGGSSYEQYF
TGTGCCAGCCGGATGGGGGGGAGCTCCTACGAGCAGTACTTC
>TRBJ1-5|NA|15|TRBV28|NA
CASSLGGLRTQPQHF
TGTGCCAGCAGTTTAGGGGGCCTACGGACTCAGCCCCAGCATTTT
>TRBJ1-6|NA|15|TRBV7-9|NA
CASSHGGDRYSPLHF
TGTGCCAGCAGCCACGGCGGGGACCGATATTCACCCCTCCACTTT
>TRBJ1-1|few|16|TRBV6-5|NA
CASSYRTRTPGTEAFF
TGTGCCAGCAGTTACCGTACACGGACACCGGGCACTGAAGCTTTCTTT
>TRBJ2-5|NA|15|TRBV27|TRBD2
CASSNSGAPLETQYF
TGTGCCAGCAGTAATAGCGGGGCCCCCCTCGAGACCCAGTACTTC
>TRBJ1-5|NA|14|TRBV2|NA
CASSEEGQRQPQHF
TGTGCCAGCAGTGAAGAAGGTCAGAGGCAGCCCCAGCATTTT
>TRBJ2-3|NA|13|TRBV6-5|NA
CASRGGAPDTQYF
TGTGCCAGCAGGGGGGGGGCACCAGATACGCAGTATTTT
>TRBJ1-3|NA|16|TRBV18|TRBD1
CASSPPDRVPGNTIYF
TGTGCCAGCTCACCCCCGGACAGGGTACCTGGAAACACCATATATTTT
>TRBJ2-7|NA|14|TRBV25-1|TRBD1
CASRGTGASYEQYF
TGTGCCAGCAGAGGGACAGGGGCGTCCTACGAGCAGTACTTC
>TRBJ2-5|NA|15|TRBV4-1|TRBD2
CASSPGLAGRETQYF
TGCGCCAGCAGCCCGGGACTAGCGGGGAGGGAGACCCAGTACTTC
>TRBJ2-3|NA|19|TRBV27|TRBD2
CASSIVPGLAGGPRGTQYF
TGTGCCAGCAGTATCGTACCGGGACTAGCGGGAGGCCCCCGGGGGACGCAGTATTTT
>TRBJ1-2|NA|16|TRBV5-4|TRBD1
CASSLPGQEGGFGYTF
TGTGCCAGCAGCTTGCCGGGACAGGAGGGGGGATTCGGCTACACCTTC
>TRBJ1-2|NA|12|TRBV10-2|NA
CASSDQNYGYTF
TGCGCCAGCAGTGATCAGAACTATGGCTACACCTTC
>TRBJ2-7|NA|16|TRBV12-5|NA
CASGCLRQGLGNEQYF
TGTGCTAGTGGTTGCTTAAGACAGGGACTTGGCAACGAGCAGTACTTC